This T cell receptor beta chain was profiled in a study of blood T cell dynamics during melanoma immunotherapy. The V gene's germline CDR1 is MRHNA and CDR2 SNTAGT. The CDR3 loop spans 15 amino acids. V shed 3 bases and J 5 bases; nucleotides not matched to a gene: 4. This clone was recorded once. The method was immunoSEQ multiplex PCR; TCRdb's version includes in-frame clones alone and lacks a portion of them. This table has 6,000 or so clones, over 75% appearing once. Time point in this sample: pre-treatment baseline. The TCR sequence derives from a human donor with melanoma. This specimen was blood, taken from a patient treated with checkpoint blockade. This rearrangement joins TRBV6-4 to TRBJ2-1; TRBD2 aligns across 10 bases. CDR3 sequence reads: CASSDRTSGHNEQFF. The CDR3 nucleotides read TGTGCCAGCAGTGATAGGACTAGCGGCCACAATGAGCAGTTCTTC.